The 28 T cell receptor beta chains below all came from one sample that was sequenced in a study of regulatory T cells in long-lasting Graves disease. The time point: newly diagnosed GD, antithyroid drugs for less than 3 months. From RNA extracted from PBMCs, the TCR library was made. Researchers made TCR beta libraries by using iRepertoire HTBI primers and running Arm-PCR on CDR3 regions. TCRdb reprocessed the multiplex PCR reads via MiXCR and lists one record per CDR3 protein. The profile shows 350,000 to 500,000 distinct CDR3 sequences, 15% to 20% of them singletons. These data are also associated with another study on T cells in Graves' hyperthyroidism and ophthalmopathy.

Source: peripheral blood mononuclear cells (PBMCs), taken at new diagnosis, from a patient treated with antithyroid drugs. These receptors all come from a woman aged 25 to 45 with Graves disease.

The sample holds many counts of this clonotype. The V and J genes are TRBV28 and TRBJ2-1; D perhaps matches TRBD1 (6 bases). Germline values: CDR1 MDHEN, CDR2 SYDVKM. The CDR3 runs to 15 residues. V was cut by 6 bases and J by 8 bases, with 20 bases left in between. CDR3 sequence reads: CASSPNSDRYDEQFF. The CDR3 DNA reads TGTGCCAGCAGCCCGAATAGTGACAGGTACGATGAGCAGTTCTTC.

In this sample, this clonotype turned up once. A far larger clone is only one base removed, so a read error is likely. This sequence joins TRBV11-2 and TRBJ2-7; 9 bases agree with TRBD2. The CDR3 runs to 17 residues. V dropped 5 bases and J dropped 2; count of bases not matched to a gene: 13. In germline, CDR1 is SGHAT, CDR2 FQNNGV. This CDR3 reads CASSQDRTRLAAYEQYF. The CDR3 DNA sequence: TGTGCCAGCAGCCAGGATCGCACGAGACTAGCGGCCTACGAGCAGTACTTC.

This clonotype was detected many times. The V and J genes are TRBV28 and TRBJ2-7, with TRBD1 as a possible D gene (6 bases). V lost 11 bases, J lost 0 bases, and 14 bases lay in between. In germline, CDR1 is MDHEN, CDR2 SYDVKM. CDR3 length equals 13 residues. In DNA, the CDR3 is TGTGCCGCGAGGACAGAAACCTCCTACGAGCAGTACTTC. Its translation: CAARTETSYEQYF.

In its sample, this clonotype was seen many times. V is TRBV12-3 or TRBV12-4 and J is TRBJ1-1; unclear D gene. This CDR3 has 14 residues. Trimming cost V 1 base and J 1 base, with 7 bases left between them. The CDR3 DNA sequence: TGTGCCAGCAGTTTAGTGACGAAGAACACTGAAGCTTTCTTT. Its protein product is CASSLVTKNTEAFF.

This rearrangement joins TRBV20-1 to TRBJ2-2, with TRBD2 matching over 10 bases. The CDR3 contains 19 residues. Trimming cost V 3 bases and J 8 bases; bases outside gene matches: 21. Germline CDR1 DFQATT, CDR2 SNEGSKA (reference sequence). The CDR3 sequence: CSASNPSLAGVAFGGELFF. In DNA form, the CDR3 reads TGCAGTGCTAGCAACCCGTCGCTAGCGGGAGTCGCCTTTGGGGGGGAGCTGTTTTTT.

This clonotype was observed many times. The gene calls are TRBV11-2 and TRBJ2-7; D may be TRBD1 or TRBD2 (5 bases each). CDR1 is SGHAT, CDR2 FQNNGV, per germline. This CDR3 is 14 amino acids long. V lost 1 base, J lost 6 bases, and 13 bases lay in between. CDR3 sequence (DNA): TGTGCCAGCAGCTTAGGCCCCGGGGCTACCGAGCAGTACTTC. Its translation is CASSLGPGATEQYF.

Note on this clonotype: The junction shows a germline mismatch at one end, possibly a read error. The rearrangement links TRBV7-9 to TRBJ2-7, with 14 nucleotides matching TRBD2. This CDR3 is built from 15 residues. Germline V gene lookup returns CDR1 SEHNR and CDR2 FQNEAQ (reference sequence). CDR3: CASSGGLAGAYEQHF. The CDR3 nucleotides are TGTGCCAGCAGCGGGGGACTAGCGGGAGCGTATGAGCAGCACTTC.

Worth noting for this clonotype: A read error may account for a junction end that differs from germline. The chain recombines TRBV14 with TRBJ2-7; 8 bases map to TRBD1. The CDR3 is made up of 15 amino acids. In germline, CDR1 is SGHDN, CDR2 FVKESK. CDR3 residues: CASSQGGTGTYEQSF. The CDR3 DNA reads as TGTGCCAGCAGCCAAGGTGGGACAGGAACCTACGAGCAGTCCTTC.

This clonotype turned up a few times. A much more abundant neighbour one base away suggests this may be a read error. This chain uses TRBV12-5 with TRBJ2-1; TRBD2 might be the D (6 bases). Per germline, CDR1 LGHNT and CDR2 FRNRAP. The CDR3 sequence is 16 residues long. Trimming took off 4 bases at V and 6 bases at J, with 19 bases between the two ends. The CDR3 nucleotides read TGTGCTAGTGGTTCCTCTGCCGGGACTCGGCTCAATGAGCAGTTCTTC. Translated, it gives CASGSSAGTRLNEQFF. Using reference TRBV12-5 and TRBJ2-1 for the parts outside the CDR3, the full variable domain is DARVTQTPRHKVTEMGQEVTMRCQPILGHNTVFWYRQTMMQGLELLAYFRNRAPLDDSGMPKDRFSAEMPDATLATLKIQPSEPRDSAVYFCASGSSAGTRLNEQFFGPGTRLTVL.

As for this clonotype: At one of its ends the junction is not consistent with the germline gene, which may arise from a read error. CDR3 sequence reads: CASGQDRGSYEQYF. The DNA for the CDR3 is TGCGCCAGCGGCCAAGATAGAGGTTCCTACGAGCAGTACTTC. The genes are TRBV4-1 and TRBJ2-7; D is undetermined. Germline values: CDR1 MGHRA, CDR2 YSYEKL. The CDR3 has 14 residues.

This clonotype was counted ten times or more. The rearrangement links TRBV10-3 to TRBJ2-1; 7 positions match TRBD2. This CDR3 comprises 15 residues. From germline, CDR1 is ENHRY and CDR2 SYGVKD. J lost 5 bases, V lost 0 bases, and 4 bases had no gene match. The CDR3 reads CAISESSGINNEQFF. The CDR3 DNA sequence: TGTGCCATCAGTGAGTCAAGCGGGATCAACAATGAGCAGTTCTTC.

The chain links TRBV14 to TRBJ2-7; 7 bases agree with TRBD2. V was pared by 4 bases and J by 8 bases, with 5 bases of the junction left unmatched. The CDR3 consists of 12 residues. Germline lookup yields CDR1 SGHDN and CDR2 FVKESK. This CDR3 is CASSLTSEKQYF. The CDR3 DNA sequence: TGTGCCAGCAGCCTCACTAGCGAGAAGCAGTACTTC. Together with reference TRBV14 and TRBJ2-7, the CDR3 gives the full variable domain: EAGVTQFPSHSVIEKGQTVTLRCDPISGHDNLYWYRRVMGKEIKFLLHFVKESKQDESGMPNNRFLAERTGGTYSTLKVQPAELEDSGVYFCASSLTSEKQYFGPGTRLTVT.

Many counts were recorded for this clonotype. The J gene is TRBJ2-5, the V gene TRBV7-2; either TRBD1 or TRBD2 may fit D (6 bases each). Germline V gene sequence: CDR1 SGHTA, CDR2 FQGNSA. The germline V and J ends were trimmed by 2 bases and 5 bases, with 12 bases remaining between them. CDR3 length equals 14 residues. The CDR3 loop reads CASSLMQGRETQYF. CDR3 bases: TGTGCCAGCAGCTTAATGCAGGGGAGGGAGACCCAGTACTTC.

This clonotype has just a few counts. The chain combines TRBV27 with TRBJ2-5; TRBD1 is a possible D gene (6 bases). V lost 0 bases, J lost 2 bases, and 10 bases lay in between. CDR3 length equals 15 residues. Germline assignment: CDR1 MNHEY and CDR2 SMNVEV (reference sequence). In nucleotides, the CDR3 is TGTGCCAGCAGTTTATCAGGACAGCTTCAAGAGACCCAGTACTTC. Its translation is CASSLSGQLQETQYF.

There are a few counts of this clonotype. This rearrangement joins TRBV6-1 to TRBJ1-5; D is perhaps TRBD1 (6 bases). Trimming pared 8 bases from V and 4 bases from J, leaving 9 bases between. The CDR3 has 12 residues. Germline lookup yields CDR1 MNHNS and CDR2 SASEGT. The CDR3 protein is CASLQGNQPQHF. CDR3 coding DNA: TGTGCCAGCCTACAGGGAAATCAGCCCCAGCATTTT.

This clonotype was observed many times. V is TRBV7-9 and J is TRBJ2-7; the D gene is possibly TRBD1 (6 bases). The V and J ends lost 0 bases and 2 bases respectively, with 11 bases between them. Looked up from germline, CDR1 is SEHNR and CDR2 is FQNEAQ (reference sequence). This CDR3 comprises 15 residues. The CDR3 DNA is TGTGCCAGCAGCTTAGCACAGGGAGAAACCTACGAGCAGTACTTC. Amino acids: CASSLAQGETYEQYF.

This clonotype occurred many times. V usage is TRBV10-3 and J usage is TRBJ2-1, with D uncertain. The length of the CDR3 is 14 residues. Germline V gene sequence: CDR1 ENHRY, CDR2 SYGVKD. V lost 0 bases and J lost 7, with 10 bases in between. In DNA, the CDR3 is TGTGCCATCAGTGAGTCATACCAGTCAAATGAGCAGTTCTTC. This encodes CAISESYQSNEQFF.

The table lists this clonotype with many counts. J is TRBJ2-7 and V is TRBV3-1; TRBD1 is a possible D gene (6 bases). The CDR3 has 13 amino acids. CDR1 LGHDT and CDR2 YNNKEL come from the germline V gene (reference sequence). V lost 5 bases, J lost 1 base, and 9 bases lay in between. The CDR3 is CASSFTGSYEQYF. CDR3 DNA sequence: TGTGCCAGCAGCTTTACAGGGTCCTACGAGCAGTACTTC.

This clonotype was seen only a few times. This chain connects TRBV5-1 to TRBJ1-4; possibly TRBD1 for D (5 bases). V was shortened by 4 bases and J by 7 bases, with 20 bases between the two germline ends. This CDR3 spans 16 amino acids. CDR1 is SGHRS, CDR2 YFSETQ, per germline. CDR3 sequence: CASSLVGGVVAEKLFF. The CDR3 nucleotides read TGCGCCAGCAGCCTGGTGGGGGGAGTTGTCGCTGAAAAACTGTTTTTT.

This sequence joins TRBV30 and TRBJ1-1; TRBD1 is a possible D gene (6 bases). The CDR3 runs to 12 residues. Germline V gives CDR1 GTSNPN, CDR2 SVGIG (reference sequence). Trimming removed 5 bases at V and 4 bases at J, with 11 bases between. CDR3 nucleotides: TGTGCCTGGGGGAGGGGGAGCACTGAAGCTTTCTTT. Amino acid sequence: CAWGRGSTEAFF.

In this sample, this clonotype turned up many times. The V gene is TRBV11-2, the J gene TRBJ1-4, with unresolved D. The CDR3 totals 14 residues. Germline CDR1 and CDR2: SGHAT and FQNNGV. Trimming pared 7 bases from V and 6 bases from J, leaving 15 bases between. CDR3 residues: CASTTRLLDEKLFF. The DNA of the CDR3 is TGTGCCAGCACCACAAGGTTACTGGATGAAAAACTGTTTTTT. The variable domain in full, completed from reference TRBV11-2 and TRBJ1-4, reads EAGVAQSPRYKIIEKRQSVAFWCNPISGHATLYWYQQILGQGPKLLIQFQNNGVVDDSQLPKDRFSAERLKGVDSTLKIQPAKLEDSAVYLCASTTRLLDEKLFFGSGTQLSVL.

This clonotype has only one observation. The CDR3 region has the DNA TGCAGTGCTAGAGAGGCGGAGGGTACGCAGTATTTT. It translates to CSAREAEGTQYF. The chain is built from TRBV20-1 and TRBJ2-3; D may be TRBD2 (6 bases). Germline loops: CDR1 DFQATT, CDR2 SNEGSKA (reference sequence). V was trimmed by 0 bases and J by 8 bases, leaving 9 bases between them. The CDR3 is 12 amino acids.

This chain connects TRBV5-1 to TRBJ2-4; D is tentatively TRBD1 or TRBD2 (6 bases each). Deletions cut 7 bases from V and 4 bases from J, with 12 bases between. The CDR3 sequence is 13 residues long. The germline gives CDR1 SGHRS, CDR2 YFSETQ. In DNA form, the CDR3 reads TGCGCCAGCTGGGGGGCCGATAAAAACATTCAGTACTTC. This translates into CASWGADKNIQYF.

The chain uses TRBV20-1 and TRBJ2-1, with D possibly TRBD2 on 5 matching bases. Germline-derived CDR1 and CDR2 are DFQATT and SNEGSKA (reference sequence). The ends were cut back, 6 bases at V and 4 bases at J, with 19 bases in the middle. There are 15 residues in the CDR3. The CDR3 bases are TGCAGTGCGCCAAGGACTTTCCACACGTACAATGAGCAGTTCTTC. Protein product: CSAPRTFHTYNEQFF.

This clonotype has just a few counts. The chain joins TRBV6-2 or TRBV6-3 to TRBJ2-3; D tentatively reads TRBD1 or TRBD2 (5 bases each). This CDR3 region has 18 residues. Trimming removed 6 bases at V and 0 bases at J, with 22 bases between. Germline loops: CDR1 MNHEY, CDR2 SVGEGT. CDR3 DNA: TGTGCCAGCAGCTCACAGCCCCCCGGGACCCCTAGCACAGATACGCAGTATTTT. Translation gives CASSSQPPGTPSTDTQYF.

This clonotype has ten or more counts. The chain combines TRBV28 with TRBJ2-4; possible D gene TRBD2, 6 bases. This CDR3 comprises 17 residues. Trimming took off 7 bases at V and 1 base at J, with 20 bases between the two ends. Germline V CDR1 and CDR2: MDHEN, SYDVKM. In nucleotides, the CDR3 is TGTGCCAGCACCCCGGAGGGACTGGGTATCGCCAAAAACATTCAGTACTTC. It translates to CASTPEGLGIAKNIQYF.

This clonotype was detected ten times or more. The V call is TRBV20-1, the J call TRBJ1-1, with D possibly being TRBD1 (5 bases). V lost 8 bases and J 3 bases, leaving 13 bases between the germline ends. Germline assignment: CDR1 DFQATT and CDR2 SNEGSKA (reference sequence). The CDR3 is 12 amino acids. Written as DNA, the CDR3 is TGCAGTTCCGACAGTAGGGACACTGAAGCTTTCTTT. It yields the protein CSSDSRDTEAFF.

In its sample, this clonotype was seen a few times. The chain recombines TRBV6-1 with TRBJ1-6; D uncertain. The CDR3 contains 10 residues. Trimming removed 10 bases at V and 9 bases at J, with 7 bases between. CDR1 and CDR2 from the germline V gene are MNHNS and SASEGT. CDR3 sequence: CANGRSPLHF. The CDR3, as DNA: TGTGCCAACGGACGTTCACCCCTCCACTTT.